One and the same sample provided the 25 T cell receptor beta chains below, sequenced in a study of T cell responses to AZD1222 COVID-19 vaccine. Repertoires were generated with immunoSEQ multiplex PCR, while TCRdb's copy carries only in-frame clones and drops some. Among about 94,000 clones, approximately 81% were seen once, and the ten largest hold 4.5%. The sequenced sample was peripheral blood, obtained 28 days after the second AZD1222 dose. The receptors originated from an adult who received the AZD1222 COVID-19 vaccine.

The rearrangement uses TRBV11-1 and TRBJ1-6; no clear D. The CDR3 length is 14 residues. Deletions cut 1 base from V and 7 bases from J, with 8 bases between. CDR1 is SGHAT and CDR2 is FQDESV in the germline V gene (reference sequence). The CDR3 region has the DNA TGTGCCAGCAGCTTAGTGACGGAGAATTCACCCCTCCACTTT. It codes for CASSLVTENSPLHF.

The J gene is TRBJ1-5, the V gene TRBV19; 7 bases agree with TRBD1. Germline values: CDR1 LNHDA, CDR2 SQIVND (reference sequence). Unmatched junction bases numbered 6, after V lost 5 bases and J lost 2 bases. CDR3 length: 15 residues. Written as DNA, the CDR3 is TGTGCCAGTAGTCCCAGGGGGACAGGCAATCAGCCCCAGCATTTT. Protein product: CASSPRGTGNQPQHF.

CDR3: CASSLGLASYNEQFF. The CDR3 DNA follows: TGTGCCAGCAGCTTGGGGCTAGCATCATACAATGAGCAGTTCTTC. J is TRBJ2-1 and V is TRBV5-8, with D possibly being TRBD2 (5 bases). The CDR3 length is 15 residues. V lost 0 bases and J 4 bases, leaving 11 bases between the germline ends. Germline assignment: CDR1 SGHTS and CDR2 YDEGEE.

The chain joins TRBV7-9 to TRBJ2-5; 16 positions match TRBD2. CDR1 is SEHNR, CDR2 FQNEAQ, per germline (reference sequence). CDR3 size: 16 residues. The V and J ends lost 8 bases and 5 bases, in that order; junction bases with no gene match: 8. The CDR3: CASLGLAGGTWETQYF. The CDR3 DNA follows: TGTGCCAGCTTGGGACTAGCGGGAGGGACATGGGAGACCCAGTACTTC.

V usage is TRBV7-9 and J usage is TRBJ1-1; 12 bases match TRBD1. Looked up from germline, CDR1 is SEHNR and CDR2 is FQNEAQ (reference sequence). The V gene end was trimmed by 1 base and the J gene end by 1 base; junction bases not matched to a gene: 4. This CDR3 contains 17 residues. Here the CDR3 reads CASSLEWDRGRNTEAFF. The CDR3 DNA is TGTGCCAGCAGCTTAGAATGGGACAGGGGGCGGAACACTGAAGCTTTCTTT.

J is TRBJ2-1 and V is TRBV7-3, with a weak D call TRBD2 (6 bases). Germline values: CDR1 SGHTA, CDR2 FQGTGA. Trimming cost V 5 bases and J 6 bases, with 14 bases left between them. The CDR3 has 14 amino acids. The CDR3: CASSPLGGSNEQFF. DNA for the CDR3: TGTGCCAGCAGCCCACTTGGGGGGAGCAATGAGCAGTTCTTC.

The rearrangement joins TRBV24-1 to TRBJ2-7; D is uncertain. Germline V gene data show CDR1 as KGHDR and CDR2 as SFDVKD. The CDR3 is 13 amino acids. Between the trimmed V and J ends, which lost 7 bases and 1 base, there was a span of 10 bases. The CDR3 DNA reads as TGTGCCACCAGCTCACCCACTTCCTACGAGCAGTACTTC. This encodes CATSSPTSYEQYF.

This chain uses TRBV2 with TRBJ2-3; 7 bases fit TRBD2. V shed 6 bases, J shed 2 bases, and the junction held 8 bases outside the gene matches. Germline loops: CDR1 SNHLY, CDR2 FYNNEI. The CDR3 is 15 amino acids. CDR3 protein: CASRRDYPTTDTQYF. For the CDR3, the DNA is TGTGCCAGCAGGCGGGACTACCCCACCACAGATACGCAGTATTTT.

The V gene is TRBV21-1, the J gene TRBJ2-3; TRBD1 is the table's D call, not checked against the DNA. TRBV21-1 is designated a pseudogene. CDR3 length: 19 residues. CDR3 in DNA: TGTGCCAGCAGCAAAGTAGTATGGACGGGACAGGCCTGCACAGATACGCAGTATTTT. This translates into CASSKVVWTGQACTDTQYF.

V usage is TRBV7-9 and J usage is TRBJ2-1; no reliable D call. This CDR3 spans 16 amino acids. With 1 base removed from V and 2 bases from J, the gap between germline ends came to 12 bases. CDR1 and CDR2 from the germline V gene are SEHNR and FQNEAQ (reference sequence). CDR3 DNA: TGTGCCAGCAGCTTAGATCGTTCATACCCCTACAATGAGCAGTTCTTC. This codes for CASSLDRSYPYNEQFF.

The chain is built from TRBV19 and TRBJ1-1; possible D gene TRBD1, 6 bases. Germline lookup yields CDR1 LNHDA and CDR2 SQIVND (reference sequence). The CDR3 length is 14 residues. V shed 8 bases and J shed 0 bases, with 13 bases lying between them. CDR3 protein: CASGKDSMNTEAFF. CDR3 bases: TGTGCCAGTGGAAAGGACAGCATGAACACTGAAGCTTTCTTT.

The CDR3 DNA sequence: TGTGCCAGTGCCCGGGACCGCGGGTACTACACCTTC. Translating gives CASARDRGYYTF. The chain couples TRBV19 to TRBJ1-2; TRBD1 is a possible D gene (5 bases). This CDR3 spans 12 amino acids. Trimming took off 8 bases at V and 10 bases at J, with 17 bases between the two ends. The germline V gene encodes CDR1 LNHDA and CDR2 SQIVND (reference sequence).

The V and J genes are TRBV24-1 and TRBJ2-5; 7 bases agree with TRBD2. The CDR3 has 13 amino acids. The germline V gene encodes CDR1 KGHDR and CDR2 SFDVKD. Unmatched junction bases numbered 3, after V lost 5 bases and J lost 4 bases. CDR3 in DNA: TGTGCCACCAGTGGGGGGGGGTCAGAGACCCAGTACTTC. Encoded protein: CATSGGGSETQYF.

J is TRBJ2-2 and V is TRBV2; TRBD1 is a possible D gene (5 bases). CDR1 is SNHLY and CDR2 is FYNNEI in the germline V gene. The CDR3 is 14 amino acids. V was trimmed by 3 bases and J by 7 bases, leaving 12 bases between them. CDR3: CASSESRVIGELFF. CDR3 nucleotide sequence: TGTGCCAGCAGTGAGAGCAGGGTGATCGGGGAGCTGTTTTTT.

V is TRBV5-1 and J is TRBJ2-7; D is uncertain. The germline V gene encodes CDR1 SGHRS and CDR2 YFSETQ. This CDR3 spans 12 amino acids. Trimming pared 0 bases from V and 5 bases from J, leaving 6 bases between. CDR3 bases: TGCGCCAGCAGCTTGGGGCAGAACGAGCAGTACTTC. Encoded protein: CASSLGQNEQYF.

This sequence joins TRBV7-9 and TRBJ2-6; the D is unclear. The V end lost 4 bases, the J end lost 1 base, and 20 bases lay between the germline ends. Germline CDR1 and CDR2: SEHNR and FQNEAQ (reference sequence). The CDR3 extends over 19 amino acids. The CDR3 sequence is CASSWGASRTVSGANVLTF. CDR3 nucleotides: TGTGCCAGCAGCTGGGGTGCGAGCCGTACGGTATCTGGGGCCAACGTCCTGACTTTC.

The rearrangement joins TRBV5-4 to TRBJ1-6; no definite D call. CDR1 is SGHNT and CDR2 is YYREEE in the germline V gene (reference sequence). The CDR3 has 15 residues. V was clipped by 4 bases and J by 7 bases, with 15 bases between them. The CDR3 loop is CASSVLGKSNSPLHF. The CDR3, as DNA: TGTGCCAGCAGCGTGCTCGGCAAATCAAATTCACCCCTCCACTTT.

With regard to this clone: The junction differs from germline at one of its ends, possibly a read error. The V and J genes are TRBV4-2 and TRBJ1-5, with D possibly being TRBD1 (6 bases). CDR3 length: 15 residues. Germline values: CDR1 LGHNA, CDR2 YNFKEQ. This CDR3 reads CASSRTREGDHPQHF. As DNA, the CDR3 is TGTGCCAGCAGCCGAACCAGGGAGGGGGATCATCCCCAGCATTTT.

CDR3 DNA: TGTGCCAGCAGTTTATCGATTGTGAACGAGAAATTCCCCCTCCACTTT. It yields the protein CASSLSIVNEKFPLHF. V is TRBV27 and J is TRBJ1-6; D gene unclear. The CDR3 totals 16 residues. The germline gives CDR1 MNHEY, CDR2 SMNVEV (reference sequence). Trimming removed 0 bases at V and 13 bases at J, with 19 bases between.

The chain employs TRBV18 and TRBJ1-5, with a weak D call TRBD1 (6 bases). Looked up from germline, CDR1 is KGHSH and CDR2 is LQKENI. The V and J ends lost 3 bases and 4 bases respectively, with 10 bases between them. The CDR3 length is 14 residues. The CDR3 nucleotides are TGTGCCAGCTCACCCGCAGGGGCTAATCAGCCCCAGCATTTT. This translates into CASSPAGANQPQHF. Using reference TRBV18 and TRBJ1-5 for the parts outside the CDR3, the full variable domain is NAGVMQNPRHLVRRRGQEARLRCSPMKGHSHVYWYRQLPEEGLKFMVYLQKENIIDESGMPKERFSAEFPKEGPSILRIQQVVRGDSAAYFCASSPAGANQPQHFGDGTRLSIL.

This clone has more than one count but fewer than ten. The CDR3 sequence is CASSLYGAGTQYF. CDR3 coding DNA: TGTGCCAGCAGTCTCTACGGCGCTGGTACGCAGTATTTT. The chain is built from TRBV28 and TRBJ2-3; no firm D call. The CDR3 sequence is 13 residues long. CDR1 and CDR2 (germline): MDHEN, SYDVKM. V lost 5 bases to trimming and J lost 8 bases, with 14 bases between them.

The chain recombines TRBV20-1 with TRBJ2-1, with D uncertain. Looked up from germline, CDR1 is DFQATT and CDR2 is SNEGSKA (reference sequence). This CDR3 spans 11 amino acids. The CDR3: CPRLLHHEQFF. The CDR3 nucleotides are TGCCCGAGACTCCTCCACCATGAGCAGTTCTTC.

The V call is TRBV19, the J call TRBJ2-1; no clear D. Per germline, CDR1 LNHDA and CDR2 SQIVND (reference sequence). The CDR3 is 15 residues long. V lost 1 base, J lost 0 bases, and 7 bases lay in between. CDR3 bases: TGTGCCAGTAGTATAGTCTGGGCCTCCTACAATGAGCAGTTCTTC. Translated: CASSIVWASYNEQFF.

The V and J genes are TRBV19 and TRBJ2-3, with D possibly matching TRBD1 (5 bases). The V end was cut by 7 bases, the J end by 4 bases, with 18 bases between. Per the germline V gene, CDR1 is LNHDA and CDR2 is SQIVND (reference sequence). The CDR3 is 15 amino acids. The CDR3: CASTPQAIGADTQYF. The CDR3 DNA reads as TGTGCCAGTACTCCGCAGGCCATAGGGGCAGATACGCAGTATTTT.

The chain has TRBV30 and TRBJ2-7; no reliable D call. The CDR3 covers 13 residues. Trimming removed 3 bases at V and 1 base at J, with 10 bases between. CDR1 and CDR2 from the germline V gene are GTSNPN and SVGIG (reference sequence). The CDR3 sequence: CAWRGIGSYEQYF. The CDR3 region has the DNA TGTGCCTGGAGGGGGATTGGTTCCTACGAGCAGTACTTC.